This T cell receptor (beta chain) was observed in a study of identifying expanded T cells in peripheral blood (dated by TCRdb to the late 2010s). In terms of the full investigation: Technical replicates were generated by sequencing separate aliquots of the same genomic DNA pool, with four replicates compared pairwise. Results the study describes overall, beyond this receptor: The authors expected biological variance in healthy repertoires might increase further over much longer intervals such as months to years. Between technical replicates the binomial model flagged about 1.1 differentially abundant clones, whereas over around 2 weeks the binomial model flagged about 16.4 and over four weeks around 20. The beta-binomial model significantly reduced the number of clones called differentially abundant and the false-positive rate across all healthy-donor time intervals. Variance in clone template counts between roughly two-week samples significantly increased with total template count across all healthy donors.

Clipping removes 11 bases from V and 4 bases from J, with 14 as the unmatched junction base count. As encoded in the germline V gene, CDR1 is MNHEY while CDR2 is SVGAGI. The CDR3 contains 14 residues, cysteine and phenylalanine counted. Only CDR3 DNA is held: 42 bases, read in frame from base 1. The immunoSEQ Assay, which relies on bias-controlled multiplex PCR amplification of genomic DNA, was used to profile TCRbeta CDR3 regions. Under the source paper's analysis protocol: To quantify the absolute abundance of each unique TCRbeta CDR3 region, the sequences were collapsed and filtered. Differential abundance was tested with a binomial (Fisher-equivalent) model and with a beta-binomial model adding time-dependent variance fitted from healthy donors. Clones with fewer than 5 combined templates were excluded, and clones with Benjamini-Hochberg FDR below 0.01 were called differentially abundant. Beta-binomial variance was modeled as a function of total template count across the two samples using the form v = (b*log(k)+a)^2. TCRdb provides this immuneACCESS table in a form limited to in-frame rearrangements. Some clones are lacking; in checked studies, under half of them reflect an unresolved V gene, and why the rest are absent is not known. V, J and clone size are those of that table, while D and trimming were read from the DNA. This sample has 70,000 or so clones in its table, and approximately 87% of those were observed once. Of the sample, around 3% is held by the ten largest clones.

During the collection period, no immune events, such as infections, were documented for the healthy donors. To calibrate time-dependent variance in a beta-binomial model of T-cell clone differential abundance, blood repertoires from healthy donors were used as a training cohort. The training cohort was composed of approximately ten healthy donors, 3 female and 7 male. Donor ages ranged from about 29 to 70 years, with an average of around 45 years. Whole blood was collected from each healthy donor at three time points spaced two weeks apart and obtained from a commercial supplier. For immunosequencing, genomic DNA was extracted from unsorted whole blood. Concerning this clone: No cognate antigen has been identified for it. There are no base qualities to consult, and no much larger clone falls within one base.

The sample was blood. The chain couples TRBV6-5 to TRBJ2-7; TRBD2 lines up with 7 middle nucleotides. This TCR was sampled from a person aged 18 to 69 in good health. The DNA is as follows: TGTGCCGGAATCCGGCGGGGGAGCAGGTACGAGCAGTACTTC. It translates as CAGIRRGSRYEQYF.